These 8 T cell receptor beta chains came from one sample sequenced in a study of blood T cell repertoires in COVID-19. Using immunoSEQ multiplex PCR, the repertoire was profiled, and TCRdb retains in-frame clones only, with some absent. This sample yields around 460,000 clones, of which 70% to 90% are seen a single time; 0.8% to 0.85% belongs to the top ten. Sequencing was carried out using peripheral blood. The receptor set was obtained from a man younger than 30 with COVID-19, enrolled during active disease.

The chain is built from TRBV5-5 and TRBJ1-6; 8 positions agree with TRBD1. Germline V gene data show CDR1 as SGHKS and CDR2 as YYEKEE (reference sequence). J gave up 8 bases and V 3 bases, and 4 bases lay outside the gene matches. The CDR3 covers 14 residues. Here the CDR3 DNA reads TGTGCCAGCAGCTGGGACAGGTCGTATTCACCCCTCCACTTT. Encoded protein: CASSWDRSYSPLHF.

The J gene is TRBJ1-2, the V gene TRBV19, with unresolved D. Trimming took 1 base from V and 7 from J, leaving 16 bases between them. CDR1 and CDR2 (germline): LNHDA, SQIVND (reference sequence). The CDR3 consists of 15 residues. The CDR3: CASSIVPDGSVGYTF. The CDR3 coding sequence is TGTGCCAGTAGTATAGTCCCCGATGGGAGCGTTGGCTACACCTTC.

Concerning this clone: One end of the junction does not line up with germline, which may come from a read error. The V and J genes are TRBV4-1 and TRBJ2-7; TRBD2 matches at 12 bases. The CDR3 extends over 15 amino acids. Germline-derived CDR1 and CDR2 are MGHRA and YSYEKL. In DNA form, the CDR3 reads TGCGCCAGCAGCCAAGAGGGGCTAGCGGGGGGGGTTTTGAACTTC. This sequence encodes CASSQEGLAGGVLNF.

V is TRBV19 and J is TRBJ1-6, with no clear D. Germline V gives CDR1 LNHDA, CDR2 SQIVND (reference sequence). Trimming removed 6 bases at V and 0 bases at J, with 6 bases between. This CDR3 is 14 amino acids long. The DNA for the CDR3 is TGTGCCAGTAGACAGAGCTCCTATAATTCACCCCTCCACTTT. Amino acids: CASRQSSYNSPLHF.

This clone was seen a few times. At one end, the junction sequence differs from germline, possibly due to a read error. The chain employs TRBV7-9 and TRBJ1-2, with 7 bases fitting TRBD1. This CDR3 has 14 residues. Germline-derived CDR1 and CDR2 are SEHNR and FQNEAQ (reference sequence). CDR3 protein: CASSLAQGNYGYTF. The CDR3 bases are TGTGCCAGCAGCCTAGCACAGGGGAACTATGGCTACACCTTC.

This chain joins TRBV7-9 and TRBJ2-2, with 7 positions matching TRBD1. The V gene end was trimmed by 4 bases and the J gene end by 5 bases; junction bases not matched to a gene: 7. Germline CDR1 reads SEHNR; CDR2 reads FQNEAQ (reference sequence). CDR3 length: 15 amino acids. The CDR3 bases are TGTGCCAGCAGCTCGAGACAGGGTGAGACCGGGGAGCTGTTTTTT. The encoded protein is CASSSRQGETGELFF.

DNA for the CDR3: TGTGCCAGTAGTATCAAGGGGCGCACCGGGAGGGCTGGGCAGTTCTTC. Amino acids: CASSIKGRTGRAGQFF. The V call is TRBV19, the J call TRBJ2-1; 8 bases map to TRBD2. J was trimmed by 12 bases and V by 3 bases; bases with no gene match: 16. Germline V lookup: CDR1 LNHDA, CDR2 SQIVND (reference sequence). The CDR3 totals 16 residues.

This rearrangement joins TRBV18 to TRBJ1-4; 8 bases map to TRBD1. This CDR3 is 17 amino acids long. J lost 0 bases, V lost 1 base, and 4 bases had no gene match. The germline V gene encodes CDR1 KGHSH and CDR2 LQKENI. The CDR3 loop reads CASSPLDRVATNEKLFF. CDR3 in DNA: TGTGCCAGCTCACCACTGGACAGGGTTGCAACTAATGAAAAACTGTTTTTT.